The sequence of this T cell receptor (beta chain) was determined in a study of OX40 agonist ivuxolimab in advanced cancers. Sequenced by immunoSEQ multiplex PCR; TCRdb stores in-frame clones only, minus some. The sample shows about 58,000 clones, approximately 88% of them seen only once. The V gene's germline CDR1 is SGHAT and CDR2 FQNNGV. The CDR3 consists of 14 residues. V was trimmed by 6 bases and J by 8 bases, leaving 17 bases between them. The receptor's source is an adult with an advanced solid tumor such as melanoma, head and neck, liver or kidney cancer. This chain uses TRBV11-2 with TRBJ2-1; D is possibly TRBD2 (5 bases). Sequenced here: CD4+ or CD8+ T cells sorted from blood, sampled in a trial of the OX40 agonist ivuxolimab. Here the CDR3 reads CASRDSRRGDEQFF. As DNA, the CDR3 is TGTGCCAGCAGAGATAGCAGACGGGGTGATGAGCAGTTCTTC.